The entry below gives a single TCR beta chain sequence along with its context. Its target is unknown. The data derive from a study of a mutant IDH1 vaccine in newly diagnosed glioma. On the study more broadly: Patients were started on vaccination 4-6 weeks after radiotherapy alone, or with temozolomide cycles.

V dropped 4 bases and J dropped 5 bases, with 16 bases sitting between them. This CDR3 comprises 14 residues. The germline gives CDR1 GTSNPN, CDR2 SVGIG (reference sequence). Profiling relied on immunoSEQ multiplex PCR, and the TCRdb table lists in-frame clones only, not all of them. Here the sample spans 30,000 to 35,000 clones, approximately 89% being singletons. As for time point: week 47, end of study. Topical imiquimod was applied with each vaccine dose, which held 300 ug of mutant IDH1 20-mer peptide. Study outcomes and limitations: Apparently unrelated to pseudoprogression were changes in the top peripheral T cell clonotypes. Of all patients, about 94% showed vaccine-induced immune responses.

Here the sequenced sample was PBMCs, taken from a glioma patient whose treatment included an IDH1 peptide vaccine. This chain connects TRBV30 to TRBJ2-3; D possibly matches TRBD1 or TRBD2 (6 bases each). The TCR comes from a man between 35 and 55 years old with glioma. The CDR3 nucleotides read TGTGCCTGGAACAACGGGGGCCAAGGAGATACGCAGTATTTT. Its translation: CAWNNGGQGDTQYF.